Below, 6 T cell receptor beta chains from the same sample are listed, as sequenced in a study of CD8 T cell repertoires and HIV-1 epitope variants. The antigens of these receptors remain unknown. Libraries were prepared by immunoSEQ multiplex PCR; TCRdb keeps only in-frame clonotypes and omits some of them. This repertoire shows fewer than 6,500 clones, roughly 65% found once; its top ten account for under 55%. Source material: cultured CD8+ T cells derived from PBMCs. The source of these receptors is a male donor with HIV.

This sequence joins TRBV5-4 and TRBJ2-1; tentatively, D is TRBD2 (6 bases). Trimming cost V 7 bases and J 0 bases, with 11 bases left between them. This CDR3 has 14 residues. From germline, CDR1 is SGHNT and CDR2 YYREEE (reference sequence). This CDR3 reads CASSEGSSYNEQFF. CDR3 DNA sequence: TGTGCCAGCTCGGAGGGGAGCTCCTACAATGAGCAGTTCTTC. Drawing the rest from reference TRBV5-4 and TRBJ2-1, the complete variable domain is ETGVTQSPTHLIKTRGQQVTLRCSSQSGHNTVSWYQQALGQGPQFIFQYYREEENGRGNFPPRFSGLQFPNYSSELNVNALELDDSALYLCASSEGSSYNEQFFGPGTRLTVL.

The chain has TRBV9 and TRBJ2-7, with D possibly being TRBD2 (6 bases). CDR1 and CDR2 from the germline V gene are SGDLS and YYNGEE. V was cut by 3 bases and J by 2 bases, with 12 bases left in between. The CDR3 runs to 14 residues. The CDR3 reads CASSAGDGTYEQYF. DNA of the CDR3: TGTGCCAGCAGCGCGGGAGACGGCACCTACGAGCAGTACTTC.

This sequence joins TRBV10-2 and TRBJ1-5, with D tentatively TRBD1 (5 bases). Trimming cost V 6 bases and J 1 base, with 10 bases left between them. The germline V gene has CDR1 WSHSY and CDR2 SAAADI. The CDR3 totals 14 residues. The CDR3 coding sequence is TGCGCCAGCAGGGGGGGGGAGAGCAATCAGCCCCAGCATTTT. As protein: CASRGGESNQPQHF.

The chain links TRBV27 to TRBJ2-7, with TRBD1 identical over 10 bases. The CDR3 runs 14 residues. The V gene end was trimmed by 7 bases and the J gene end by 5 bases; junction bases not matched to a gene: 8. CDR1 MNHEY and CDR2 SMNVEV come from the germline V gene (reference sequence). The DNA of the CDR3 is TGTGCCAGCAAGGGCTGGGACAGGGGCCACGAGCAGTACTTC. Its translation is CASKGWDRGHEQYF.

This chain connects TRBV5-4 to TRBJ2-2; possibly TRBD2 for D (6 bases). Trimming cost V 1 base and J 8 bases, with 9 bases left between them. Germline V lookup: CDR1 SGHNT, CDR2 YYREEE (reference sequence). The CDR3 runs 13 residues. The CDR3 nucleotides are TGTGCCAGCAGCTTGTTAGGAGGGGGGGAGCTGTTTTTT. Protein sequence: CASSLLGGGELFF.

The sample holds one count of this clone. This chain links TRBV28 with TRBJ1-2; D may be TRBD1 (6 bases). The length of the CDR3 is 13 residues. Germline V lookup: CDR1 MDHEN, CDR2 SYDVKM. V shed 3 bases and J shed 5 bases, with 10 bases lying between them. The DNA for the CDR3 is TGTGCCAGCAGTTTCGGAGGGGGTTATGGCTACACCTTC. Amino acid sequence: CASSFGGGYGYTF.